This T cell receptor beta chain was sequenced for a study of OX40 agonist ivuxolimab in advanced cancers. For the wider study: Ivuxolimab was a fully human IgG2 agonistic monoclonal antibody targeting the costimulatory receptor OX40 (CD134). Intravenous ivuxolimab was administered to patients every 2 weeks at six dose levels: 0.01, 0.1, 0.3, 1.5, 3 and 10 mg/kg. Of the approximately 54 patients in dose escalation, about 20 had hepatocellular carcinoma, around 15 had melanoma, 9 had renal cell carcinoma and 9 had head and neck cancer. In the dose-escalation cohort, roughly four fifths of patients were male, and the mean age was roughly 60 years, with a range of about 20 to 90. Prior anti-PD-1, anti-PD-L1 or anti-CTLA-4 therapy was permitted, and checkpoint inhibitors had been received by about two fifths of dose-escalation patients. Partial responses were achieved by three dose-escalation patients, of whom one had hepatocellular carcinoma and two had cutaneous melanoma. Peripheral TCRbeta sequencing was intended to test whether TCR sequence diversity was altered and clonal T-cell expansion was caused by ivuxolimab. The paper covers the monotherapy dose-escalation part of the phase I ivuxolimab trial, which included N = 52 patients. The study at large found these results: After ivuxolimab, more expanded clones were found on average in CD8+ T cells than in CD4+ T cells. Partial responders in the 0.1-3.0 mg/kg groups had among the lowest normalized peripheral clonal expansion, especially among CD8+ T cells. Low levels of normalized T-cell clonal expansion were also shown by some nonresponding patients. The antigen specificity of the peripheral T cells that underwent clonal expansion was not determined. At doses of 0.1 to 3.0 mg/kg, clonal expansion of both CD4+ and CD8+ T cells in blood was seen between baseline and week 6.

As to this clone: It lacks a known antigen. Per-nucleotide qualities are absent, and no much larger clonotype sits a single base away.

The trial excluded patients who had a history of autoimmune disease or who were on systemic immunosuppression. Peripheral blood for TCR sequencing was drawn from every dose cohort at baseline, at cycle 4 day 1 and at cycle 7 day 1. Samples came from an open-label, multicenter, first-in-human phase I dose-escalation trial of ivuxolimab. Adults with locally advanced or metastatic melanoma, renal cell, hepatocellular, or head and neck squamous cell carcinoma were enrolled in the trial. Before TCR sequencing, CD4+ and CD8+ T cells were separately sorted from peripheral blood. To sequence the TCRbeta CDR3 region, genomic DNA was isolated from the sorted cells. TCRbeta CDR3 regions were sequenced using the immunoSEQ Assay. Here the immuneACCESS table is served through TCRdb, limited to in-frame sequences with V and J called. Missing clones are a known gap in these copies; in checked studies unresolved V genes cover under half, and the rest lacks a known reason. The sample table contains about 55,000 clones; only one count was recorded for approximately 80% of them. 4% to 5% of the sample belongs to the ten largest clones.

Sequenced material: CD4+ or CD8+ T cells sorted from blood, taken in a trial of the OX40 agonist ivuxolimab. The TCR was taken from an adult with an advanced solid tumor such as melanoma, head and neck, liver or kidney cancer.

Here is the DNA: TGTGCAAGTCGCGCCTCCGCAGGCCTCAGCTCTGGAAACACCATATATTTT. This yields the protein CASRASAGLSSGNTIYF. The chain uses TRBV12-2 and TRBJ1-3; the tabulated D call, TRBD1, remains unverified against the DNA. TRBV12-2 is a listed pseudogene. The cysteine opens and the phenylalanine closes a CDR3 of 17 amino acids. The CDR3 DNA has 51 bases and is translated from base 1.